This T cell receptor (beta chain) originates from a study of cytomegalovirus exposure and HLA in healthy donors. Study conclusions and caveats: Later on, an analysis tied over 15,000 TCR beta sequences to HLA alleles at 0.05 false discovery rate. The number of N-insertions in an Asian-associated ancestry cluster was reportedly below the roughly 670-donor mean in a later analysis. CMV serostatus alone was available as immune exposure information.

Concerning this clone: Its cognate antigen is unknown.

A multiplex PCR was run with 60 Vbeta primers and 13 Jbeta primers. Clones were read by immunoSEQ multiplex PCR, and TCRdb kept only the in-frame ones, dropping some. This sample carries fewer than 200,000 clones, approximately 80% of them seen once, and the ten largest clones take about 0.77%. This TCR derives from a woman between 18 and 29 years old in good health and CMV-seronegative. The sequenced material came from PBMCs.

DNA for the CDR3: TGTGCCAGTAGTTCACTAGCGGGAGGCTACAATGAGCAGTTCTTC. It is translated as CASSSLAGGYNEQFF. The V and J genes are TRBV19 and TRBJ2-1, with TRBD2 matching over 12 bases. Germline V gene sequence: CDR1 LNHDA, CDR2 SQIVND (reference sequence). Trimming at V came to 5 bases and at J to 3 bases, leaving 2 bases not matched to a gene. The CDR3 has 15 amino acids.